This entry lists 10 T cell receptor beta chains sequenced from one sample in a study of cytomegalovirus exposure and HLA in healthy donors. With 60 Vbeta and 13 Jbeta primers, the PCR was carried out. Repertoires were generated with immunoSEQ multiplex PCR, while TCRdb's copy carries only in-frame clones and drops some. The repertoire holds over 110,000 clones, with roughly 74% as singletons. The sample taken for sequencing was PBMCs. Receptors originate from a woman aged 40-49 years in good health and CMV-seropositive.

The chain combines TRBV28 with TRBJ1-5, with unresolved D. V lost 7 bases and J lost 5, with 18 bases in between. The CDR3 spans 15 residues. Germline assignment: CDR1 MDHEN and CDR2 SYDVKM. CDR3 bases: TGTGCCAGCACCAAACGGAACACGGGGTATCAGCCCCAGCATTTT. This codes for CASTKRNTGYQPQHF.

The rearrangement uses TRBV18 and TRBJ2-5; no definite D call. Trimming left V 3 bases short and J 3 bases short, with 8 bases between. In germline, CDR1 is KGHSH, CDR2 LQKENI. This CDR3 has 13 residues. CDR3 bases: TGTGCCAGCTCACCCCACATCAAAGAGACCCAGTACTTC. It codes for CASSPHIKETQYF.

Notes on this clone: This sample also contains other DNA sequences that code for the same CDR3. The rearrangement joins TRBV15 to TRBJ1-5; D possibly corresponds to TRBD1 (5 bases). V was cut by 0 bases and J by 4 bases, with 13 bases left in between. Per the germline V gene, CDR1 is LNHNV and CDR2 is YYDKDF (reference sequence). The CDR3 is 16 amino acids. CDR3 sequence (DNA): TGTGCCACCAGCAGAGATCGCACAGGCGGAAATCAGCCCCAGCATTTT. The encoded protein is CATSRDRTGGNQPQHF.

The sample holds a few counts of this clone. The chain recombines TRBV6-5 with TRBJ2-7; D not resolved. The germline V and J ends were trimmed by 6 bases and 3 bases, with 12 bases remaining between them. Per germline, CDR1 MNHEY and CDR2 SVGAGI. The CDR3 covers 13 residues. CDR3: CASRALGRYEQYF. DNA of the CDR3: TGTGCCAGCAGGGCCCTAGGCCGCTACGAGCAGTACTTC.

The gene calls are TRBV19 and TRBJ2-5; 8 positions agree with TRBD1. V gave up 6 bases and J gave up 4 bases; unmatched junction bases: 4. CDR1 and CDR2 from the germline V gene are LNHDA and SQIVND (reference sequence). The CDR3 contains 13 residues. In nucleotides, the CDR3 is TGTGCCAGTAGCCGTACAGGGGGAGAGACCCAGTACTTC. This encodes CASSRTGGETQYF.

J is TRBJ2-2 and V is TRBV7-3, with D maybe TRBD1 (5 bases). CDR1 SGHTA and CDR2 FQGTGA come from the germline V gene. V shed 4 bases and J shed 7 bases, with 10 bases lying between them. CDR3 length equals 13 residues. The CDR3 is CASSSTGYGELFF. CDR3 DNA: TGTGCCAGCAGCTCCACAGGTTACGGGGAGCTGTTTTTT.

The chain uses TRBV7-2 and TRBJ2-3; TRBD2 matches 8 bases. The germline V gene encodes CDR1 SGHTA and CDR2 FQGNSA. The CDR3 runs to 15 residues. Losses at the gene ends were 1 base for V and 7 bases for J; bases not matched to a gene: 7. CDR3 sequence (DNA): TGTGCCAGCAGCTTAGATGGACTAGCTGTATATACGCAGTATTTT. The encoded protein is CASSLDGLAVYTQYF. The variable domain in full, completed from reference TRBV7-2 and TRBJ2-3, reads GAGVSQSPSNKVTEKGKDVELRCDPISGHTALYWYRQSLGQGLEFLIYFQGNSAPDKSGLPSDRFSAERTGGSVSTLTIQRTQQEDSAVYLCASSLDGLAVYTQYFGPGTRLTVL.

CDR3 in amino acids: CASSDRSPDTQYF. The DNA for the CDR3 is TGTGCCAGCAGTGATCGGTCCCCAGATACGCAGTATTTT. This chain connects TRBV2 to TRBJ2-3; no clear D gene. This CDR3 is built from 13 residues. From germline, CDR1 is SNHLY and CDR2 FYNNEI. V was clipped by 3 bases and J by 4 bases, with 8 bases between them. The full variable domain, completed using reference TRBV2 and TRBJ2-3, is EPEVTQTPSHQVTQMGQEVILRCVPISNHLYFYWYRQILGQKVEFLVSFYNNEISEKSEIFDDQFSVERPDGSNFTLKIRSTKLEDSAMYFCASSDRSPDTQYFGPGTRLTVL.

The rearrangement joins TRBV6-1 to TRBJ1-1, with D possibly TRBD1 on 6 matching bases. The germline V gene has CDR1 MNHNS and CDR2 SASEGT. The length of the CDR3 is 15 residues. The V end was cut by 6 bases, the J end by 6 bases, with 20 bases between. The CDR3: CASRPFGQIYPEAFF. Here the CDR3 DNA reads TGTGCCAGCAGGCCTTTCGGACAGATTTACCCTGAAGCTTTCTTT.

The chain carries TRBV30 and TRBJ1-3, with D hard to call. The CDR3 has 12 amino acids. Trimming removed 2 bases at V and 2 bases at J, with 4 bases between. Germline lookup yields CDR1 GTSNPN and CDR2 SVGIG (reference sequence). The CDR3 region is CAWSRAGNTIYF. The CDR3 DNA reads as TGTGCCTGGAGTCGAGCTGGAAACACCATATATTTT.